The sequence of this T cell receptor beta chain was determined in a study of blood T cell repertoires in COVID-19. Background on the study: Acute and convalescent COVID-19 specimens originated in the United States, Italy and Spain. The cDNA or gDNA used as material had been derived from T cells, B-cell-depleted T cells, or PBMCs.

Per germline, CDR1 SGHRS and CDR2 YFSETQ. The CDR3 contains 14 residues. V lost 4 bases and J lost 4, with 14 bases in between. In the source study's methods: For nucleated cells, counts were estimated from reference gene primer amplification. Clones were sequenced by immunoSEQ multiplex PCR, and TCRdb holds only the in-frame ones, with some missing. That table is the source of V, J and clone size, and D and trimming were worked out from the DNA. The data show around 140,000 clones, with under 90% seen just once and 8.4% held by the top ten. This clonotype was obtained from a woman aged 55-69 years with active or convalescent COVID-19. The specimen was peripheral blood. This chain joins TRBV5-1 and TRBJ1-1; D uncertain. The CDR3: CASSLGDRGTEAFF. The CDR3 bases are TGCGCCAGCAGCCTGGGTGATCGGGGCACTGAAGCTTTCTTT.